A single sample is the source of the 14 T cell receptor beta chains below, sequenced in a study of CD8 T cells in Susac syndrome. With random hexamers, reverse transcription was performed on about 0.45 to 1 ug of RNA. MiXCR was run by TCRdb on the immunoSEQ multiplex PCR reads, yielding one entry per CDR3 protein. The sample lists some 120,000 distinct CDR3 sequences, roughly 89% occurring once. The sequenced sample consisted of CD8+ T cells from PBMCs. These receptors were taken from a human donor with multiple sclerosis.

The gene calls are TRBV13 and TRBJ2-6; D gene unclear. V lost 1 base to trimming and J lost 2 bases, with 9 bases between them. CDR3 length: 16 amino acids. Germline CDR1 is PRHDT and CDR2 is FYEKMQ (reference sequence). CDR3 bases: TGTGCCAGCAGCTTAGCCGCGAATACTGGGGCCAACGTCCTGACTTTC. Its translation: CASSLAANTGANVLTF.

The chain recombines TRBV29-1 with TRBJ2-1; 9 positions agree with TRBD2. This CDR3 spans 15 amino acids. Germline V gene lookup returns CDR1 SQVTM and CDR2 ANQGSEA. V gave up 3 bases and J gave up 2 bases; unmatched junction bases: 5. The chain's CDR3 is CSVESAGGPYNEQFF. As DNA, the CDR3 is TGCAGCGTTGAGTCAGCGGGAGGCCCCTACAATGAGCAGTTCTTC.

This chain uses TRBV28 with TRBJ1-1; D might be TRBD1 (5 bases). The germline V and J ends were trimmed by 3 bases and 4 bases, with 9 bases remaining between them. This CDR3 contains 13 residues. CDR1 and CDR2 (germline): MDHEN, SYDVKM. CDR3 DNA sequence: TGTGCCAGCAGTTTTCTGGACACCACTGAAGCTTTCTTT. Residues: CASSFLDTTEAFF.

In nucleotides, the CDR3 is TGTGCCAGCAGCCAAGCGATGACAAACACTGAAGCTTTCTTT. This codes for CASSQAMTNTEAFF. The chain is built from TRBV14 and TRBJ1-1; D is undetermined. The germline CDR1 and CDR2 sequences are SGHDN and FVKESK. This CDR3 is 14 amino acids long. Trimming cost V 1 base and J 2 bases, with 8 bases left between them. Filled out from reference TRBV14 and TRBJ1-1, the complete variable domain reads EAGVTQFPSHSVIEKGQTVTLRCDPISGHDNLYWYRRVMGKEIKFLLHFVKESKQDESGMPNNRFLAERTGGTYSTLKVQPAELEDSGVYFCASSQAMTNTEAFFGQGTRLTVV.

The chain combines TRBV7-2 with TRBJ2-1; D remains unclear. V shed 6 bases and J shed 7 bases, with 13 bases lying between them. The CDR3 consists of 13 residues. Germline V gene sequence: CDR1 SGHTA, CDR2 FQGNSA. The CDR3 spells CASSSDLGNEQFF. The CDR3 coding sequence is TGTGCCAGCAGTTCCGACCTGGGGAATGAGCAGTTCTTC.

V and J are TRBV6-5 and TRBJ2-1, with 10 bases fitting TRBD2. Looked up from germline, CDR1 is MNHEY and CDR2 is SVGAGI. Trimming removed 4 bases from V and 5 bases from J; junction bases left unmatched: 2. This CDR3 is 14 amino acids long. CDR3 residues: CASSWLAGDNEQFF. The CDR3 bases are TGTGCCAGCAGTTGGCTAGCGGGAGACAATGAGCAGTTCTTC.

The chain has TRBV5-6 and TRBJ2-7; 10 bases match TRBD2. The germline V gene has CDR1 SGHDT and CDR2 YYEEEE. With V trimmed by 0 bases and J by 4 bases, 7 bases remained unmatched. This CDR3 region has 16 residues. CDR3 protein: CASSLEPGTSEYEQYF. The CDR3 DNA sequence: TGTGCCAGCAGCTTGGAGCCCGGGACTAGCGAATACGAGCAGTACTTC.

This chain connects TRBV24-1 to TRBJ2-1; D call uncertain. CDR3 length equals 14 residues. V dropped 0 bases and J dropped 7 bases, with 9 bases sitting between them. The germline V gene encodes CDR1 KGHDR and CDR2 SFDVKD. The CDR3 DNA is TGTGCCACCAGTGATTTGGACGAGAAAAATGAGCAGTTCTTC. It is translated as CATSDLDEKNEQFF.

This clonotype was seen just once. The V and J genes are TRBV6-6 and TRBJ2-1; the match to TRBD1 covers 7 bases. In germline, CDR1 is MNHNY, CDR2 SVGAGI (reference sequence). The CDR3 is made up of 16 amino acids. With V trimmed by 5 bases and J by 0 bases, 7 bases remained unmatched. Here the CDR3 reads CASSPQGQISYNEQFF. The CDR3, as DNA: TGTGCCAGCAGTCCACAGGGGCAGATCTCCTACAATGAGCAGTTCTTC.

The chain links TRBV3-1 to TRBJ2-1; 12 positions match TRBD2. Losses at the gene ends were 2 bases for V and 8 bases for J; bases not matched to a gene: 10. Germline loops: CDR1 LGHDT, CDR2 YNNKEL (reference sequence). This CDR3 spans 17 amino acids. The DNA for the CDR3 is TGTGCCAGCAGCCAATCTACGGGACTAGCGGGCGAGGATGAGCAGTTCTTC. This codes for CASSQSTGLAGEDEQFF.

The chain joins TRBV4-3 to TRBJ1-5; D gene uncertain. Per germline, CDR1 LGHNA and CDR2 YSLEER. The length of the CDR3 is 16 residues. Trimming pared 0 bases from V and 5 bases from J, leaving 14 bases between. The CDR3 loop reads CASSQDWAGYYQPQHF. DNA of the CDR3: TGCGCCAGCAGCCAAGATTGGGCAGGATACTATCAGCCCCAGCATTTT.

This clonotype was seen only a few times. The chain employs TRBV2 and TRBJ2-7; possibly TRBD1 or TRBD2 for D (6 bases each). The CDR3 runs 11 residues. Trimming cost V 7 bases and J 6 bases, with 10 bases left between them. Germline values: CDR1 SNHLY, CDR2 FYNNEI. DNA of the CDR3: TGTGCCAGCAACGAGGGGGGCGAGCAGTACTTC. Its protein is CASNEGGEQYF.

This clonotype showed up just once. The V gene is TRBV4-3, the J gene TRBJ1-3; weak D call: TRBD1 (5 bases). CDR3 length: 17 amino acids. Germline assignment: CDR1 LGHNA and CDR2 YSLEER. Trimming pared 0 bases from V and 0 bases from J, leaving 12 bases between. CDR3 sequence (DNA): TGCGCCAGCAGCCAAGAGGGGGTAGGAAACTCTGGAAACACCATATATTTT. Translation gives CASSQEGVGNSGNTIYF.

The rearrangement links TRBV6-5 to TRBJ2-7; D uncertain. CDR1 and CDR2 from the germline V gene are MNHEY and SVGAGI. This CDR3 is built from 13 residues. V shed 7 bases and J shed 2 bases, with 12 bases lying between them. The CDR3 nucleotides are TGTGCCAGCATGTTGGGCTCCACCTACGAGCAGTACTTC. As protein: CASMLGSTYEQYF.